A selection of T cell receptor beta chains follows, all from one sample in a study of blood T cell repertoires in COVID-19. Assay: immunoSEQ multiplex PCR; the TCRdb copy retains only in-frame clones and omits some. The sample includes about 170,000 clones, about 85% of them seen just once. The material sequenced was peripheral blood. These receptors came from a man of 80 years or more with COVID-19, enrolled during active disease. The CDR3 runs from the conserved cysteine through the conserved F or W. The order of the fields is CDR3 DNA, CDR3 protein, V gene, clone size, D gene, J gene. A D gene is named only where the DNA matches it firmly. Expanded clones are given a class, and other clones once, few, many or no size at all.

cdr3_nt: TGTGCCAGCAGCTTGGTTCCCGTCTCCCCCTACGAGCAGTACTTC
cdr3_aa: CASSLVPVSPYEQYF
v_call: TRBV5-5
clone_size: -
d_call: -
j_call: TRBJ2-7

cdr3_nt: TGTGCCAGCAGTCGGGCGGGGCTCTACGAGCAGTACTTC
cdr3_aa: CASSRAGLYEQYF
v_call: TRBV6-2/TRBV6-3
clone_size: -
d_call: -
j_call: TRBJ2-7

cdr3_nt: TGTGCCAGCAGTGAGAGGAGGAACTCTGGGGCCAACGTCCTGACTTTC
cdr3_aa: CASSERRNSGANVLTF
v_call: TRBV25-1
clone_size: -
d_call: -
j_call: TRBJ2-6

cdr3_nt: TGTGCCAGCAGCTTAATGGCCGGGCAAGAGACCCAGTACTTC
cdr3_aa: CASSLMAGQETQYF
v_call: TRBV5-6
clone_size: -
d_call: -
j_call: TRBJ2-5

cdr3_nt: TGTGCCAGCAGCTTGGGGCAGGGGGCCGCCCGCTATGGCTACACCTTC
cdr3_aa: CASSLGQGAARYGYTF
v_call: TRBV7-2
clone_size: -
d_call: TRBD1
j_call: TRBJ1-2

cdr3_nt: TGTGCCAGCAGCCAACGACAGGGTGGGAATCAGCCCCAGCATTTT
cdr3_aa: CASSQRQGGNQPQHF
v_call: TRBV4-2
clone_size: -
d_call: TRBD1
j_call: TRBJ1-5

cdr3_nt: TGTGCCAGCAGCCTTACTAGCAATGAGCAGTTCTTC
cdr3_aa: CASSLTSNEQFF
v_call: TRBV7-8
clone_size: -
d_call: -
j_call: TRBJ2-1

cdr3_nt: TGTGCCAGCAGCCGGACCGGGGAGTACCAAGAGACCCAGTACTTC
cdr3_aa: CASSRTGEYQETQYF
v_call: TRBV7-3
clone_size: once
d_call: -
j_call: TRBJ2-5

cdr3_nt: TGTGCCAGCAGTCTAGGGGGTGTTGAAGCTTTCTTT
cdr3_aa: CASSLGGVEAFF
v_call: TRBV3-1/TRBV3-2
clone_size: -
d_call: -
j_call: TRBJ1-1

cdr3_nt: TGCAGTGCTAGTTCATGGGGGGGCGGGGCCCTAGATACGCAGTATTTT
cdr3_aa: CSASSWGGGALDTQYF
v_call: TRBV20-1
clone_size: -
d_call: -
j_call: TRBJ2-3

cdr3_nt: TGTGCCAGCTCACTGGGACAGGGAACATTGAACACCATATATTTT
cdr3_aa: CASSLGQGTLNTIYF
v_call: TRBV18
clone_size: -
d_call: TRBD1
j_call: TRBJ1-3

cdr3_nt: TGTGCCAGCAGCTCGACAGGGACCAATTCACCCCTCCACTTT
cdr3_aa: CASSSTGTNSPLHF
v_call: TRBV28
clone_size: -
d_call: TRBD1
j_call: TRBJ1-6

cdr3_nt: TGTGCCAGCAGTTCTTTGCTGGGAGTAAACGAGCAGTACTTC
cdr3_aa: CASSSLLGVNEQYF
v_call: TRBV6-6
clone_size: -
d_call: -
j_call: TRBJ2-7

cdr3_nt: TGCGCCAGCAGTGCGAACCGACTGGGCTCTGGAAACACCATATATTTT
cdr3_aa: CASSANRLGSGNTIYF
v_call: TRBV10-1
clone_size: -
d_call: -
j_call: TRBJ1-3

cdr3_nt: TGTGCCATCAGTGAGTCTAAGGGGGCGGCTCAGCCCCAGCATTTT
cdr3_aa: CAISESKGAAQPQHF
v_call: TRBV10-3
clone_size: few
d_call: TRBD1
j_call: TRBJ1-5

cdr3_nt: TGTGCCAGCAGCCAACGGGGGGCCGGCACCGACAATGAGCAGTTCTTC
cdr3_aa: CASSQRGAGTDNEQFF
v_call: TRBV3-1/TRBV3-2
clone_size: once
d_call: -
j_call: TRBJ2-1

cdr3_nt: TGTGCCAGCAGCCCCCGGGGAGGACCTAATGAAAAACTGTTTTTT
cdr3_aa: CASSPRGGPNEKLFF
v_call: TRBV7-9
clone_size: -
d_call: -
j_call: TRBJ1-4

cdr3_nt: TGTGCCACCGCACCAAGGTTGGGGTCCTCGCGAGGGACCGGGGAGCTGTTTTTT
cdr3_aa: CATAPRLGSSRGTGELFF
v_call: TRBV24-1
clone_size: -
d_call: -
j_call: TRBJ2-2

cdr3_nt: TGTGCCAGCAGCAGTCCAGCGGGTCAGGCGAACACTGAAGCTTTCTTT
cdr3_aa: CASSSPAGQANTEAFF
v_call: TRBV11-3
clone_size: once
d_call: -
j_call: TRBJ1-1

cdr3_nt: TGTGCCACCAGTGACCCGGACAGGGGAAGAATCTCTGGGGCCAACGTCCTGACTTTC
cdr3_aa: CATSDPDRGRISGANVLTF
v_call: TRBV24-1
clone_size: -
d_call: TRBD1
j_call: TRBJ2-6

cdr3_nt: TGTGCCAGCAGCCAAGAAGGCGGAAGGGGAAACACCATATATTTT
cdr3_aa: CASSQEGGRGNTIYF
v_call: TRBV4-2
clone_size: -
d_call: -
j_call: TRBJ1-3

cdr3_nt: TGTGCCAGCAGTTCACAGGGCGGTAATGAGCAGTTCTTC
cdr3_aa: CASSSQGGNEQFF
v_call: TRBV6-4
clone_size: once
d_call: -
j_call: TRBJ2-1

cdr3_nt: TGTGCCAGTAGCGGACACGAAGTAAATAGCAATCAGCCCCAGCATTTT
cdr3_aa: CASSGHEVNSNQPQHF
v_call: TRBV19
clone_size: -
d_call: -
j_call: TRBJ1-5